This passage covers 30 T cell receptor beta chains from one sample sequenced in a study of cytomegalovirus exposure and HLA in healthy donors (TCRdb year 2017). The library was built by means of the immunoSEQ multiplex PCR assay. The clones in this table, taken by TCRdb from immuneACCESS, are in-frame only. Not every clone is retained; where verified, under half of the shortfall comes from an unresolved V gene, and the cause of the rest is unknown. In all, the sample holds some 140,000 clones, and about nine tenths of those were seen once. The ten largest clones take up less than 3.5% of the sample. Sequenced input: PBMCs. The receptors stem from a man between 18 and 29 years old in good health and CMV-seronegative.

The J gene is TRBJ2-1, the V gene TRBV7-9; D gene ambiguous. The ends were cut back, 3 bases at V and 8 bases at J, with 8 bases in the middle. There are 12 residues in the CDR3. The germline gives CDR1 SEHNR, CDR2 FQNEAQ (reference sequence). The CDR3 coding sequence is TGTGCCAGCAGCTTTTTAGCTGATGAGCAGTTCTTC. Protein product: CASSFLADEQFF. The entire variable domain, with the rest obtained from reference TRBV7-9 and TRBJ2-1, is as follows: DTGVSQNPRHKITKRGQNVTFRCDPISEHNRLYWYRQTLGQGPEFLTYFQNEAQLEKSRLLSDRFSAERPKGSFSTLEIQRTEQGDSAMYLCASSFLADEQFFGPGTRLTVL.

This clone was seen a single time. The chain is built from TRBV18 and TRBJ2-2; weak D call: TRBD1 (5 bases). Trimming left V 4 bases short and J 4 bases short, with 7 bases between. Germline V gives CDR1 KGHSH, CDR2 LQKENI. CDR3 length: 13 residues. DNA of the CDR3: TGTGCCAGCTCACGTAGGGGCACCGGGGAGCTGTTTTTT. Protein: CASSRRGTGELFF.

This chain joins TRBV9 and TRBJ1-1, with unresolved D. Germline V gives CDR1 SGDLS, CDR2 YYNGEE. This CDR3 spans 14 amino acids. V was trimmed by 4 bases and J by 0 bases, leaving 10 bases between them. The CDR3 nucleotides read TGTGCCAGCAGCCCTGCGCCCATGAACACTGAAGCTTTCTTT. Translating gives CASSPAPMNTEAFF. Together with reference TRBV9 and TRBJ1-1, the CDR3 gives the full variable domain: DSGVTQTPKHLITATGQRVTLRCSPRSGDLSVYWYQQSLDQGLQFLIQYYNGEERAKGNILERFSAQQFPDLHSELNLSSLELGDSALYFCASSPAPMNTEAFFGQGTRLTVV.

This clone was detected ten times or more. CDR3 residues: CASGPRDRGAEQYF. The CDR3 nucleotides are TGTGCCAGCGGACCCCGGGACAGGGGTGCCGAGCAGTACTTC. V gene TRBV27 combines with J gene TRBJ2-7; TRBD1 aligns across 10 bases. CDR1 and CDR2 (germline): MNHEY, SMNVEV (reference sequence). The CDR3 length is 14 residues. Trimming cost V 8 bases and J 6 bases; bases outside gene matches: 10.

This chain links TRBV7-2 with TRBJ2-7, with D perhaps matching TRBD2 (6 bases). This CDR3 is 15 amino acids long. The germline V gene encodes CDR1 SGHTA and CDR2 FQGNSA. V shed 2 bases and J shed 6 bases, with 17 bases lying between them. The CDR3 loop is CASSLQAGTPGEQYF. As DNA, the CDR3 is TGTGCCAGCAGCTTACAAGCCGGGACTCCCGGCGAGCAGTACTTC.

This clone showed up just a few times. The chain employs TRBV11-2 and TRBJ2-7; D perhaps matches TRBD2 (6 bases). V lost 1 base and J lost 6, with 13 bases in between. The CDR3 extends over 14 amino acids. The V gene's germline CDR1 is SGHAT and CDR2 FQNNGV. The CDR3 bases are TGTGCCAGCAGCTTAGGACGGGAGTATCTCGAGCAGTACTTC. Translation: CASSLGREYLEQYF.

This chain uses TRBV6-1 with TRBJ2-1; TRBD2 matches 8 bases. Per germline, CDR1 MNHNS and CDR2 SASEGT. The ends lost 5 bases at V and 4 bases at J; junction bases unmatched: 7. The CDR3 runs to 15 residues. Written as DNA, the CDR3 is TGTGCCAGCAGTCCGAGCGGGGGCACGTACAATGAGCAGTTCTTC. Its protein product is CASSPSGGTYNEQFF.

The V gene is TRBV11-2, the J gene TRBJ1-1; the D is unclear. Germline CDR1 is SGHAT and CDR2 is FQNNGV. This CDR3 spans 14 amino acids. Trimming took off 1 base at V and 0 bases at J, with 6 bases between the two ends. This CDR3 is CASSLVTVNTEAFF. In nucleotides, the CDR3 is TGTGCCAGCAGCTTAGTAACTGTGAACACTGAAGCTTTCTTT.

This chain links TRBV6-5 with TRBJ1-2, with D maybe TRBD1 (5 bases). V lost 5 bases to trimming and J lost 5 bases, with 12 bases between them. Per the germline V gene, CDR1 is MNHEY and CDR2 is SVGAGI. This CDR3 has 13 amino acids. DNA of the CDR3: TGTGCCAGCAGTCGGGGACTCGAGTATGGCTACACCTTC. Protein: CASSRGLEYGYTF.

The chain uses TRBV5-6 and TRBJ1-1, with D perhaps TRBD1 (5 bases). Trimming left V 4 bases short and J 5 bases short, with 12 bases between. Germline CDR1 SGHDT, CDR2 YYEEEE. The CDR3 spans 13 residues. The CDR3 DNA follows: TGTGCCAGCAGCCCACCGGGGGGTACTGAAGCTTTCTTT. The encoded protein is CASSPPGGTEAFF. Supplemented by reference TRBV5-6 and TRBJ1-1, the full variable domain reads DAGVTQSPTHLIKTRGQQVTLRCSPKSGHDTVSWYQQALGQGPQFIFQYYEEEERQRGNFPDRFSGHQFPNYSSELNVNALLLGDSALYLCASSPPGGTEAFFGQGTRLTVV.

This chain joins TRBV6-5 and TRBJ1-2; 8 nucleotides agree with TRBD1. The V gene end was trimmed by 6 bases and the J gene end by 5 bases; junction bases not matched to a gene: 5. CDR3 length: 13 residues. Germline loops: CDR1 MNHEY, CDR2 SVGAGI. The CDR3 bases are TGTGCCAGCAGGCGCCGGACAGGGTATGGCTACACCTTC. This gives the protein CASRRRTGYGYTF.

The CDR3 bases are TGTGCCAGCAGCGCCCTACCGGGACAGGCGGAAGCTTTCTTT. Its protein is CASSALPGQAEAFF. This chain uses TRBV9 with TRBJ1-1; 8 bases align to TRBD1. Germline V gives CDR1 SGDLS, CDR2 YYNGEE. This CDR3 region has 14 residues. With 3 bases clipped from V and 8 bases from J, the junction kept 9 bases outside the gene matches.

The genes are TRBV5-5 and TRBJ2-7, with 7 bases that match TRBD1. J lost 0 bases, V lost 3 bases, and 21 bases had no gene match. This CDR3 spans 20 amino acids. Germline V gives CDR1 SGHKS, CDR2 YYEKEE (reference sequence). The CDR3 region is CASSSGTAWAVYRSSYEQYF. The CDR3 DNA is TGTGCCAGCAGCTCGGGGACAGCGTGGGCAGTCTACCGGAGCTCCTACGAGCAGTACTTC.

The chain joins TRBV6-5 to TRBJ2-7, with a tentative D call TRBD2 (6 bases). The germline V gene has CDR1 MNHEY and CDR2 SVGAGI. The CDR3 runs to 16 residues. V gave up 0 bases and J gave up 0 bases, with 12 bases separating them. The CDR3, as DNA: TGTGCCAGCAGTTACTCTGCGGGGCCAAACTCCTACGAGCAGTACTTC. Protein sequence: CASSYSAGPNSYEQYF.

This clone was counted once. The chain recombines TRBV19 with TRBJ1-2; 7 bases are shared with TRBD1. The CDR3 runs 15 residues. With V trimmed by 7 bases and J by 5 bases, 13 bases remained unmatched. Germline CDR1 and CDR2: LNHDA and SQIVND (reference sequence). This chain's CDR3 is CASTPGTASGYGYTF. The CDR3 coding sequence is TGTGCCAGTACCCCCGGGACAGCGAGTGGATATGGCTACACCTTC.

This rearrangement joins TRBV4-1 to TRBJ2-3, with D possibly TRBD1 on 6 matching bases. This CDR3 is built from 16 residues. The V and J ends lost 2 bases and 9 bases respectively, with 21 bases between them. From germline, CDR1 is MGHRA and CDR2 YSYEKL. The DNA of the CDR3 is TGCGCCAGCAGCCAAACTCACACCAGGGGCTCTTTAACGCAGTATTTT. This gives the protein CASSQTHTRGSLTQYF.

The rearrangement uses TRBV6-1 and TRBJ2-7; TRBD1 is a possible D gene (9 bases). The V end was cut by 7 bases, the J end by 6 bases, with 37 bases between. This CDR3 is built from 20 residues. Looked up from germline, CDR1 is MNHNS and CDR2 is SASEGT. The CDR3 protein is CASTDRGYFSSGGRKGEQYF. The CDR3 coding sequence is TGTGCCAGCACTGACAGGGGGTATTTTTCCAGCGGGGGTCGAAAAGGCGAGCAGTACTTC.

The chain carries TRBV5-1 and TRBJ1-2, with D possibly TRBD1 on 5 matching bases. This CDR3 comprises 14 residues. V gave up 0 bases and J gave up 2 bases, with 8 bases separating them. Looked up from germline, CDR1 is SGHRS and CDR2 is YFSETQ. CDR3 sequence reads: CASSLVDINYGYTF. CDR3 bases: TGCGCCAGCAGCTTGGTGGACATCAACTATGGCTACACCTTC.

The chain recombines TRBV7-2 with TRBJ1-6, with D possibly being TRBD1 (6 bases). Germline CDR1 is SGHTA and CDR2 is FQGNSA. V gave up 0 bases and J gave up 8 bases, with 8 bases separating them. The CDR3 has 14 residues. The CDR3 loop is CASSLAHRDSPLHF. In DNA form, the CDR3 reads TGTGCCAGCAGCTTAGCGCACAGGGATTCACCCCTCCACTTT.

The chain has TRBV23-1 and TRBJ2-7; 9 bases are a match to TRBD2. TRBV23-1 is an ORF, with its function uncertain. CDR3 size: 16 residues. Germline trimming cut 7 bases from V and 4 bases from J; bases unmatched to any gene: 14. The CDR3 coding sequence is TGCGCCAGCAAGGATAGCGGGAGTCCTCGCAAATACGAGCAGTACTTC. Translated: CASKDSGSPRKYEQYF.

This chain uses TRBV7-9 with TRBJ1-2, with a weak D call TRBD1 (6 bases). The CDR3 spans 13 residues. The V gene lost 3 bases and the J gene lost 4 bases, with 9 bases spanning the gap. Looked up from germline, CDR1 is SEHNR and CDR2 is FQNEAQ (reference sequence). The CDR3, as DNA: TGTGCCAGCAGCTTGACAGGAGGCTATGGCTACACCTTC. Protein: CASSLTGGYGYTF.

The chain is built from TRBV30 and TRBJ1-1; D is ambiguous. CDR1 and CDR2 from the germline V gene are GTSNPN and SVGIG (reference sequence). The length of the CDR3 is 12 residues. V lost 4 bases to trimming and J lost 6 bases, with 12 bases between them. The CDR3 DNA follows: TGTGCCTGGATCTACTACGACGCTGAAGCTTTCTTT. Translation: CAWIYYDAEAFF.

This chain joins TRBV6-1 and TRBJ2-7, with D possibly TRBD2 on 5 matching bases. The CDR3 is made up of 10 amino acids. V was pared by 11 bases and J by 6 bases, with 11 bases between. CDR1 and CDR2 (germline): MNHNS, SASEGT. The CDR3 sequence is CASSEGEQYF. Here the CDR3 DNA reads TGTGCCTCGTCTGAGGGCGAGCAGTACTTC.

The V call is TRBV4-3, the J call TRBJ1-2; D might be TRBD1 (5 bases). The CDR3 covers 15 residues. The germline V gene encodes CDR1 LGHNA and CDR2 YSLEER. The V end lost 0 bases, the J end lost 2 bases, and 10 bases lay between the germline ends. In DNA, the CDR3 is TGCGCCAGCAGCCAAGATCAACAGGCCAACTATGGCTACACCTTC. Residues: CASSQDQQANYGYTF.

V is TRBV4-3 and J is TRBJ2-2; 11 bases are shared with TRBD1. Germline CDR1 reads LGHNA; CDR2 reads YSLEER. Unmatched junction bases numbered 4, after V lost 2 bases and J lost 5 bases. The CDR3 contains 16 residues. CDR3 residues: CASSQRTGGFTGELFF. The DNA for the CDR3 is TGCGCCAGCAGCCAACGGACAGGGGGCTTTACCGGGGAGCTGTTTTTT.

In DNA form, the CDR3 reads TGTGCCAGCAGCCCCATACGACAGGACAATGAGCAGTTCTTC. Encoded protein: CASSPIRQDNEQFF. This chain links TRBV11-2 with TRBJ2-1, with D tentatively TRBD1 (6 bases). The CDR3 consists of 14 residues. The germline CDR1 and CDR2 sequences are SGHAT and FQNNGV. V gave up 5 bases and J gave up 5 bases, with 13 bases separating them.

This chain joins TRBV30 and TRBJ2-5, with 8 bases aligning to TRBD2. With V trimmed by 6 bases and J by 1 base, 13 bases remained unmatched. The CDR3 has 16 residues. CDR1 and CDR2 from the germline V gene are GTSNPN and SVGIG (reference sequence). DNA for the CDR3: TGTGCCTGCAGACCGGGACTAGGAGGGAGCCAAGAGACCCAGTACTTC. It specifies CACRPGLGGSQETQYF. The complete variable domain, with remaining parts taken from reference TRBV30 and TRBJ2-5, reads SQTIHQWPATLVQPVGSPLSLECTVEGTSNPNLYWYRQAAGRGLQLLFYSVGIGQISSEVPQNLSASRPQDRQFILSSKKLLLSDSGFYLCACRPGLGGSQETQYFGPGTRLLVL.

The chain recombines TRBV6-6 with TRBJ1-6, with D hard to call. Germline CDR1 reads MNHNY; CDR2 reads SVGAGI (reference sequence). The CDR3 is made up of 11 amino acids. Trimming removed 2 bases from V and 14 bases from J, with 7 bases in between. The CDR3 sequence is CASSYVSALHF. The CDR3, as DNA: TGTGCCAGCAGTTACGTGTCGGCCCTCCACTTT.

V usage is TRBV19 and J usage is TRBJ2-3, with 9 bases lining up with TRBD2. The V gene's germline CDR1 is LNHDA and CDR2 SQIVND (reference sequence). V gave up 4 bases and J gave up 2 bases; unmatched junction bases: 10. The CDR3 consists of 17 residues. The chain's CDR3 is CASSTDRVAGDTDTQYF. For the CDR3, the DNA is TGTGCCAGTAGTACGGACCGGGTAGCGGGGGACACAGATACGCAGTATTTT.

The CDR3 DNA follows: TGTGCCACCAGCGCCCGACAGGTTGTCGGGGCCAACGTCCTGACTTTC. Protein product: CATSARQVVGANVLTF. The chain recombines TRBV15 with TRBJ2-6, with D maybe TRBD1 (6 bases). V gave up 5 bases and J gave up 4 bases, with 15 bases separating them. There are 16 residues in the CDR3. The V gene's germline CDR1 is LNHNV and CDR2 YYDKDF (reference sequence). Drawing the rest from reference TRBV15 and TRBJ2-6, the complete variable domain is DAMVIQNPRYQVTQFGKPVTLSCSQTLNHNVMYWYQQKSSQAPKLLFHYYDKDFNNEADTPDNFQSRRPNTSFCFLDIRSPGLGDTAMYLCATSARQVVGANVLTFGAGSRLTVL.